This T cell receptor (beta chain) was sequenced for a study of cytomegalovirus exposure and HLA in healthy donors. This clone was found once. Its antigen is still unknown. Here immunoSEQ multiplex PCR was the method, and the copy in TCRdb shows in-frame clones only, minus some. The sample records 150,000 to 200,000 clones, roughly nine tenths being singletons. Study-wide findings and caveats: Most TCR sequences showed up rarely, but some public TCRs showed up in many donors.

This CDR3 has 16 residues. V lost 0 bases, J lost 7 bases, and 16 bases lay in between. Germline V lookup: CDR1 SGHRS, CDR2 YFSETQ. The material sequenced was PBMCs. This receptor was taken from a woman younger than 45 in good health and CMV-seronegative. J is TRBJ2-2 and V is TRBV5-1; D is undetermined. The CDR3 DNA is TGCGCCAGCAGCTTGGAGGGCGCGAGATATTTCGGGGAGCTGTTTTTT. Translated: CASSLEGARYFGELFF.